This record looks at one T cell receptor (beta chain) sequence and its context. Treatment noted: randomized to nivolumab then ipilimumab (arm A) or the reverse (arm B). This sample is drawn from a study of sequential checkpoint blockade in melanoma. Sequencing was performed with immunoSEQ multiplex PCR; in TCRdb, only in-frame clones are kept and a portion is missing. Altogether about 7,000 clones are present, roughly 27% being singletons, with the ten largest covering around 25%. The sequenced sample was tumor tissue (inferred from file names), obtained from a patient given nivolumab and ipilimumab in sequence. The clonotype comes from a human donor with melanoma.

The CDR3 DNA reads as TGTGCCAGCAGCAGGGGAGAGGCCTACGAGCAGTACTTC. Translating it yields CASSRGEAYEQYF. This sequence joins TRBV16 and TRBJ2-7; perhaps D is TRBD1 or TRBD2 (5 bases each). V lost 5 bases and J 2 bases, leaving 10 bases between the germline ends. This CDR3 is 13 amino acids long. Germline assignment: CDR1 KGHSY and CDR2 FQNENV.